The source of this T cell receptor (beta chain) is a study of blood T cell repertoires in COVID-19. The overall study: Spain, Italy and the United States supplied samples that represented acute and convalescent COVID-19. From T cells, B-cell-depleted T cells, or PBMCs came the material, which was cDNA or gDNA.

Produced via immunoSEQ multiplex PCR; TCRdb's table is partial and in-frame only. Here the sample spans just under 300,000 clones, roughly 86% being singletons. This clone came up a few times. The V end was cut by 2 bases, the J end by 2 bases, with 13 bases between. The CDR3 runs to 16 residues. In germline, CDR1 is ENHRY, CDR2 SYGVKD. The TCR comes from a man in his 70s with acute or convalescent COVID-19. The chain combines TRBV10-3 with TRBJ1-3; TRBD1 might be the D (5 bases). The sequencing input was peripheral blood. As DNA, the CDR3 is TGTGCCATCAGTGAGCCCAGCAGGGTAGCTGGAAACACCATATATTTT. Amino acid sequence: CAISEPSRVAGNTIYF.